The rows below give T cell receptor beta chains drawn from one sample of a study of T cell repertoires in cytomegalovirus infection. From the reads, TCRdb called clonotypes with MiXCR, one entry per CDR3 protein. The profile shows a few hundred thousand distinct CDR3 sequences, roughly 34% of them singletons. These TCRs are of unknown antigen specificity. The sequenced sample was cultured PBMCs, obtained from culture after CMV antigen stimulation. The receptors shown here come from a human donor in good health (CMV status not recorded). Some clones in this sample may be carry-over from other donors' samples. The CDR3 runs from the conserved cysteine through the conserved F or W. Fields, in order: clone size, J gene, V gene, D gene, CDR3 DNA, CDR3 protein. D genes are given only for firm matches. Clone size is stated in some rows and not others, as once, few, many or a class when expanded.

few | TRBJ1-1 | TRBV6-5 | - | TGTGCCAGCAGTTACCCGATAACAGGGATTGCTTTCTTT | CASSYPITGIAFF
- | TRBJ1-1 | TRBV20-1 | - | TGCAGTGCTAGAGATCGAGGGATGAACACTGAAGCTTTCTTT | CSARDRGMNTEAFF
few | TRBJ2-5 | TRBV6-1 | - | TGTGCCAGCAGTGAAGCACGGACGATCCAAGAGACCCAGTACTTC | CASSEARTIQETQYF
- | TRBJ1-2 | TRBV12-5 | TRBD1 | TGTGCTAGTGGTCGGACAGGGTTTGGCTACACCTTC | CASGRTGFGYTF
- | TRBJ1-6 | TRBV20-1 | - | TGCAGTGCCCAAAACCCAGATTCACCCCTCCACTTT | CSAQNPDSPLHF
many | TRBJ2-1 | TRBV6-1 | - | TGTGCCAGCAGTGAGTGGGAGAATGAGCAGTTCTTC | CASSEWENEQFF
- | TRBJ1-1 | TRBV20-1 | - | TGCAGTGCTAGAGGGGGCAGGGGAGACACTGAAGCTTTCTTT | CSARGGRGDTEAFF
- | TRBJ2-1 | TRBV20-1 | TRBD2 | TGCAGTGCTAGAGATCTCCTCACTACTAGCGGGAGGGCCGTGGTCTACAATGAGCAGTTCTTC | CSARDLLTTSGRAVVYNEQFF
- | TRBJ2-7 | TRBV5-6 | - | TGTGCCAGCAGCTTGGCGGGAAACCACGAGCAGTACTTC | CASSLAGNHEQYF
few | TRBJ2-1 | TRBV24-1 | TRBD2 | TGTGCCACCAGTGATGAGACTAGCGGGGGTAGGAATGAGCAGTTCTTC | CATSDETSGGRNEQFF
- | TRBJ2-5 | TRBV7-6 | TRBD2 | TGTGCCAGCAGCCTAGGGACTATGGAGACCCAGTACTTC | CASSLGTMETQYF
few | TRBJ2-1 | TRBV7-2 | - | TGTGCCAGCAGCTCTACAACAGGATTAGAGCAGTTCTTC | CASSSTTGLEQFF
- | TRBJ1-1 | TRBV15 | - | TGTGCCACCAGCAGAGATGTGGGGAGCACTGAAGCTTTCTTT | CATSRDVGSTEAFF
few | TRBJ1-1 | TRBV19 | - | TGTGCCAGTACAAAACAGGTCCTCATGAACACTGAAGCTTTCTTT | CASTKQVLMNTEAFF
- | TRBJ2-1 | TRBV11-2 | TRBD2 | TGTGCCAGCAGCTCAATAGCGGGAGAACGGTATGAGCAGTTCTTC | CASSSIAGERYEQFF
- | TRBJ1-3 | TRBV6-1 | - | TGTGCCAGCAGTGAATACCTCCTCAGGGGAAACACCATATATTTT | CASSEYLLRGNTIYF
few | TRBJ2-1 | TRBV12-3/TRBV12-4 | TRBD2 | TGTGCCAGCAGTTCCCACGAGCGGGAAGAGCAGTTCTTC | CASSSHEREEQFF
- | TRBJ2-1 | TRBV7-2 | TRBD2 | TGTGCCAGCAGAATAGCGGGAGGGCCGGGTGAGCAGTTCTTC | CASRIAGGPGEQFF
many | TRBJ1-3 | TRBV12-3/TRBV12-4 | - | TGTGCCAGCAGTTTCGGGACGGCTACTGTGCTCTCTGGAAACACCATATATTTT | CASSFGTATVLSGNTIYF
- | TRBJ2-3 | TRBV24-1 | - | TGTGCCACCAGTGACCCAAACAGGGTTTCAGATACGCAGTATTTT | CATSDPNRVSDTQYF
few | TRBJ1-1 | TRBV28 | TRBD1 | TGTGCCAGCAGTTCCCCGACAGGGAAGAATACTGAAGCTTTCTTT | CASSSPTGKNTEAFF
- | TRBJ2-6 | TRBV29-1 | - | TGCAGCGTCGCCGGGACATTCGGTCTCTCTGGGGCCAACGTCCTGACTTTC | CSVAGTFGLSGANVLTF
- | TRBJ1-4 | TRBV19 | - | TGTGCCAGTAGCCCCACAGGATCTGAGGAAAAACTGTTTTTT | CASSPTGSEEKLFF
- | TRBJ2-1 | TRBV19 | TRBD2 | TGTGCCAGTAGTATAGATCTGGCTAGCGGGGCCTACAATGAGCAGTTCTTC | CASSIDLASGAYNEQFF
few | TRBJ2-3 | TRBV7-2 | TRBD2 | TGTGCCAGCACACCGGGACTAGCGGGAGGGCGGGCTACGCAGTATTTT | CASTPGLAGGRATQYF
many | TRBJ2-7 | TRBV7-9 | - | TGTGCCAGCAGCTTAGGTCAGGACCCCCTCTACGAGCAGTACTTC | CASSLGQDPLYEQYF
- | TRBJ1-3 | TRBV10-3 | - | TGTACCATCAGATCCGACAACTCTGGAAACACCATATATTTT | CTIRSDNSGNTIYF
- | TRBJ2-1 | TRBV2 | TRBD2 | TGTGCCAGCAGTGAAGGTGGGAGGGGCTCCTACAATGAGCAGTTCTTC | CASSEGGRGSYNEQFF
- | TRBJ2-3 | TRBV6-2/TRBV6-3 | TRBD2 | TGTGCCAGCAGTTCGGCCAGACTAGCGGGAGGCGCCACAGATACGCAGTATTTT | CASSSARLAGGATDTQYF
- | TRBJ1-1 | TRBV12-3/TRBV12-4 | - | TGTGCCAGCACCCGCTGGGCCATGAACACTGAAGCTTTCTTT | CASTRWAMNTEAFF
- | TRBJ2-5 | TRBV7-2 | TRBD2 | TGTGCCAGCAGCTTCCCAACTAGCGGAGAGACCCAGTACTTC | CASSFPTSGETQYF